This entry features one TCR beta chain sequence. The target antigen is unknown. The data derive from a study of cytomegalovirus exposure and HLA in healthy donors. Primers: 60 Vbeta forward and 13 Jbeta reverse. Generated by immunoSEQ multiplex PCR, the TCRdb table keeps only in-frame clones and is missing some. The data show under 150,000 clones, about 78% seen once. Study-wide results and limits: Sequencing probably produced one cluster of sequence variants that were highly shared. Analysis was performed later, and it showed HLA-associated TCR beta chains to be more clonally expanded than equally common others. When a later analysis was performed, an Asian-associated ancestry cluster reportedly had fewer N-insertions than the approximately 680-donor mean.

Trimming removed 0 bases at V and 2 bases at J, with 5 bases between. Germline V gives CDR1 SGHTS, CDR2 YDEGEE. This CDR3 region has 14 residues. Source material: PBMCs. The receptor was isolated from a man between 45 and 60 years old in good health and CMV-seropositive. This sequence joins TRBV5-8 and TRBJ2-2, with D unclear. CDR3 sequence (DNA): TGTGCCAGCAGCTTGGTGGCTAACACCGGGGAGCTGTTTTTT. Translation gives CASSLVANTGELFF.